These 26 T cell receptor beta chains came from one sample sequenced in a study of blood T cell repertoires in COVID-19. Profiled with immunoSEQ multiplex PCR; TCRdb holds only in-frame clones, not every one. This sample carries hundreds of thousands of clones, 80% to 90% of them seen once, and the ten largest clones take less than 0.9%. The sequencing input was PBMCs or T cells enriched from blood (not recorded which). The origin of the receptors is a man between 50 and 59 years old who had been exposed to COVID-19.

The rearrangement uses TRBV5-1 and TRBJ2-2; 10 bases match TRBD1. Germline-derived CDR1 and CDR2 are SGHRS and YFSETQ. The CDR3 has 14 residues. With V trimmed by 4 bases and J by 6 bases, 3 bases remained unmatched. The CDR3 loop is CASSPGQGAGELFF. The DNA for the CDR3 is TGCGCCAGCAGCCCTGGACAGGGGGCCGGGGAGCTGTTTTTT. The full variable domain, completed using reference TRBV5-1 and TRBJ2-2, is KAGVTQTPRYLIKTRGQQVTLSCSPISGHRSVSWYQQTPGQGLQFLFEYFSETQRNKGNFPGRFSGRQFSNSRSEMNVSTLELGDSALYLCASSPGQGAGELFFGEGSRLTVL.

The chain recombines TRBV30 with TRBJ1-5; TRBD1 agrees at 7 bases. CDR3 length: 15 amino acids. Germline V CDR1 and CDR2: GTSNPN, SVGIG (reference sequence). Germline trimming cut 1 base from V and 5 bases from J; bases unmatched to any gene: 8. The CDR3 protein is CAWSAGTVSYQPQHF. The CDR3 DNA reads TGTGCCTGGAGTGCCGGGACAGTCAGCTATCAGCCCCAGCATTTT.

V is TRBV19 and J is TRBJ1-1, with 9 nucleotides matching TRBD1. Germline V CDR1 and CDR2: LNHDA, SQIVND (reference sequence). V gave up 7 bases and J gave up 10 bases; unmatched junction bases: 13. This CDR3 is built from 14 residues. DNA for the CDR3: TGTGCCAGTACCATCGACAGGGGGGTCGTGGTAGCTTTCTTT. It encodes CASTIDRGVVVAFF.

This chain connects TRBV10-3 to TRBJ1-2; D may be TRBD1 (6 bases). The V gene lost 0 bases and the J gene lost 4 bases, with 9 bases spanning the gap. The germline gives CDR1 ENHRY, CDR2 SYGVKD. The CDR3 totals 14 residues. CDR3 sequence: CAISESSRGYGYTF. The CDR3 DNA follows: TGTGCCATCAGTGAGTCTTCCAGGGGCTATGGCTACACCTTC.

The CDR3 loop is CASSSAASNQPQHF. The CDR3 DNA follows: TGTGCCAGCAGCAGCGCAGCTAGCAATCAGCCCCAGCATTTT. J is TRBJ1-5 and V is TRBV5-6, with D uncertain. Germline V gene sequence: CDR1 SGHDT, CDR2 YYEEEE. V was shortened by 4 bases and J by 0 bases, with 8 bases between the two germline ends. The CDR3 extends over 14 amino acids.

J is TRBJ2-3 and V is TRBV29-1; D unclear. The ends were cut back, 7 bases at V and 3 bases at J, with 14 bases in the middle. CDR1 is SQVTM and CDR2 is ANQGSEA in the germline V gene. The CDR3 is 13 amino acids. In DNA form, the CDR3 reads TGCAGCGCGGGCGGAGTTGCAACAGATACGCAGTATTTT. Protein: CSAGGVATDTQYF.

This chain uses TRBV3-1 (or the pseudogene TRBV3-2) with TRBJ1-4; 9 bases agree with TRBD1. The CDR3 has 15 amino acids. V was pared by 4 bases and J by 8 bases, with 8 bases of the junction left unmatched. Germline V gene sequence: CDR1 LGHDT, CDR2 YNNKEL (reference sequence). CDR3 sequence reads: CASSLRGTGSEKLFF. In DNA form, the CDR3 reads TGTGCCAGCAGCCTGCGCGGGACAGGGTCCGAAAAACTGTTTTTT.

V usage is TRBV24-1 and J usage is TRBJ1-2; possible D gene TRBD1, 5 bases. The CDR3 extends over 16 amino acids. Germline V lookup: CDR1 KGHDR, CDR2 SFDVKD. V lost 0 bases and J 4 bases, leaving 14 bases between the germline ends. CDR3 residues: CATSDLGLRDSYGYTF. The CDR3 DNA sequence: TGTGCCACCAGTGATTTGGGGCTCCGGGACTCCTATGGCTACACCTTC.

The chain recombines TRBV4-2 with TRBJ2-3, with D possibly being TRBD2 (6 bases). The CDR3 runs to 17 residues. CDR1 is LGHNA and CDR2 is YNFKEQ in the germline V gene. The V end lost 1 base, the J end lost 3 bases, and 17 bases lay between the germline ends. CDR3 in DNA: TGTGCCAGCAGCCAAGCTAGAGGGGACTGGAGTACAGATACGCAGTATTTT. Encoded protein: CASSQARGDWSTDTQYF.

The chain carries TRBV19 and TRBJ2-2; D call uncertain. V was pared by 0 bases and J by 0 bases, with 5 bases between. Germline V gene lookup returns CDR1 LNHDA and CDR2 SQIVND (reference sequence). The CDR3 extends over 15 amino acids. In DNA form, the CDR3 reads TGTGCCAGTAGTATAGAGAGGTCGAACACCGGGGAGCTGTTTTTT. It codes for CASSIERSNTGELFF.

Comment on this clone: Distinct nucleotide sequences in the sample also encode this CDR3. The rearrangement joins TRBV12-3 or TRBV12-4 to TRBJ1-5; the D is unclear. Between the trimmed V and J ends, which lost 6 bases and 3 bases, there was a span of 9 bases. The CDR3 covers 13 residues. CDR3 sequence reads: CASSPRDNQPQHF. The CDR3, as DNA: TGTGCCAGCAGCCCCCGGGACAATCAGCCCCAGCATTTT.

J is TRBJ1-1 and V is TRBV18; D is unresolved. V lost 2 bases and J lost 1, with 11 bases in between. The CDR3 consists of 15 residues. Germline V lookup: CDR1 KGHSH, CDR2 LQKENI. The CDR3 protein is CASSPGPGPNTEAFF. The CDR3 DNA is TGTGCCAGCTCACCAGGGCCAGGCCCGAACACTGAAGCTTTCTTT.

The chain uses TRBV18 and TRBJ1-4; D remains ambiguous. The CDR3 loop spans 15 amino acids. Germline CDR1 is KGHSH and CDR2 is LQKENI. Trimming pared 2 bases from V and 6 bases from J, leaving 13 bases between. The CDR3 sequence: CASSPLADGDEKLFF. The DNA of the CDR3 is TGTGCCAGCTCACCATTAGCAGACGGGGATGAAAAACTGTTTTTT. The full variable domain, rest sourced from reference TRBV18 and TRBJ1-4, is NAGVMQNPRHLVRRRGQEARLRCSPMKGHSHVYWYRQLPEEGLKFMVYLQKENIIDESGMPKERFSAEFPKEGPSILRIQQVVRGDSAAYFCASSPLADGDEKLFFGSGTQLSVL.

The CDR3 region has the DNA TGTGCCAGCAGTCCTGACAGGGTCTCTGGAAACACCATATATTTT. It codes for CASSPDRVSGNTIYF. The rearrangement joins TRBV7-2 to TRBJ1-3, with TRBD1 identical over 7 bases. Germline CDR1 is SGHTA and CDR2 is FQGNSA. V was clipped by 6 bases and J by 0 bases; unmatched bases: 5. The CDR3 contains 15 residues.

This clone was picked up a small number of times. The V and J genes are TRBV28 and TRBJ1-5; D call uncertain. There are 14 residues in the CDR3. V was pared by 6 bases and J by 1 base, with 10 bases between. Per germline, CDR1 MDHEN and CDR2 SYDVKM. For the CDR3, the DNA is TGTGCCAGCAGAAATCAGGTCAGCAATCAGCCCCAGCATTTT. It codes for CASRNQVSNQPQHF.

The chain has TRBV11-2 and TRBJ2-7, with D tentatively TRBD1 (6 bases). The CDR3 covers 13 residues. V lost 4 bases and J 2 bases, leaving 9 bases between the germline ends. Germline V gives CDR1 SGHAT, CDR2 FQNNGV. The CDR3 region is CASSSTGTYEQYF. CDR3 coding DNA: TGTGCCAGCAGCTCGACAGGAACCTACGAGCAGTACTTC.

The V gene is TRBV2, the J gene TRBJ1-1, with D unclear. CDR1 SNHLY and CDR2 FYNNEI come from the germline V gene. The CDR3 extends over 14 amino acids. The V gene lost 3 bases and the J gene lost 3 bases, with 11 bases spanning the gap. The CDR3 protein is CASSEITSYTEAFF. The CDR3 nucleotides are TGTGCCAGCAGTGAGATTACATCTTACACTGAAGCTTTCTTT.

The chain joins TRBV19 to TRBJ2-1; 8 bases are a match to TRBD2. The CDR3 has 16 residues. Per germline, CDR1 LNHDA and CDR2 SQIVND (reference sequence). V shed 1 base, J shed 10 bases, and the junction held 12 bases outside the gene matches. The CDR3 DNA sequence: TGTGCCAGTAGTATAGTCGGGGCGGGGGGTCCCCGGGAGCAGTTCTTC. This sequence encodes CASSIVGAGGPREQFF.

The chain couples TRBV4-2 to TRBJ1-5, with D hard to call. Trimming shortened V by 1 base and J by 4 bases, and 8 bases separated the two germline ends. Germline assignment: CDR1 LGHNA and CDR2 YNFKEQ. This CDR3 has 14 residues. The CDR3 loop reads CASSQGSNNQPQHF. The CDR3 DNA reads TGTGCCAGCAGCCAAGGTAGTAATAATCAGCCCCAGCATTTT.

The V and J genes are TRBV9 and TRBJ2-3; D unresolved. Trimming stripped 0 bases from V and 6 bases from J, with 11 bases between. This CDR3 has 14 amino acids. Germline V gene lookup returns CDR1 SGDLS and CDR2 YYNGEE. CDR3 region: CASSVASGADTQYF. For the CDR3, the DNA is TGTGCCAGCAGCGTAGCTAGTGGTGCGGATACGCAGTATTTT.

The chain couples TRBV3-1 (or the pseudogene TRBV3-2) to TRBJ1-2; D remains ambiguous. CDR3 length: 13 residues. In germline, CDR1 is LGHDT, CDR2 YNNKEL (reference sequence). Trimming took off 7 bases at V and 8 bases at J, with 17 bases between the two ends. CDR3 nucleotides: TGTGCCAGCACCCTTCAAGCCGGTTTCGGCTACACCTTC. Residues: CASTLQAGFGYTF.

The chain is built from TRBV4-1 and TRBJ1-1, with 7 positions matching TRBD1. Trimming cost V 3 bases and J 2 bases; bases outside gene matches: 9. CDR1 MGHRA and CDR2 YSYEKL come from the germline V gene. This CDR3 has 16 residues. The CDR3 loop reads CASSHPKGQPNTEAFF. The DNA of the CDR3 is TGCGCCAGCAGCCACCCTAAGGGACAGCCAAACACTGAAGCTTTCTTT.

V gene TRBV27 combines with J gene TRBJ2-1, with TRBD1 as a possible D gene (6 bases). The CDR3 runs to 15 residues. The germline CDR1 and CDR2 sequences are MNHEY and SMNVEV (reference sequence). The V end lost 2 bases, the J end lost 5 bases, and 13 bases lay between the germline ends. The CDR3 DNA reads TGTGCCAGCAGTTTAAGAGGGGGAAATAACAATGAGCAGTTCTTC. As protein: CASSLRGGNNNEQFF.

The chain is built from TRBV25-1 and TRBJ1-3; D gene ambiguous. Germline V gene sequence: CDR1 MGHDK, CDR2 SYGVNS. CDR3 size: 15 residues. V was clipped by 3 bases and J by 3 bases, with 12 bases between them. CDR3 bases: TGTGCCAGCAGTGATACCGGGGTTGGTGGAAACACCATATATTTT. Amino acid sequence: CASSDTGVGGNTIYF. The full variable domain, its missing parts supplied by reference TRBV25-1 and TRBJ1-3, is EADIYQTPRYLVIGTGKKITLECSQTMGHDKMYWYQQDPGMELHLIHYSYGVNSTEKGDLSSESTVSRIRTEHFPLTLESARPSHTSQYLCASSDTGVGGNTIYFGEGSWLTVV.

J is TRBJ2-7 and V is TRBV5-4, with 12 bases aligning to TRBD2. This CDR3 contains 14 residues. Germline values: CDR1 SGHNT, CDR2 YYREEE (reference sequence). J gave up 5 bases and V 5 bases, and 5 bases lay outside the gene matches. This CDR3 is CASSSGLAGNEQYF. The CDR3 DNA reads as TGTGCCAGCAGTTCGGGACTAGCGGGTAACGAGCAGTACTTC.

V and J are TRBV2 and TRBJ1-5; 7 bases are shared with TRBD1. The V gene end was trimmed by 5 bases and the J gene end by 0 bases; junction bases not matched to a gene: 4. This CDR3 region has 15 residues. CDR1 SNHLY and CDR2 FYNNEI come from the germline V gene. DNA of the CDR3: TGTGCCAGCAGTACAGGGGTGTATAGCAATCAGCCCCAGCATTTT. Translation gives CASSTGVYSNQPQHF.